Listed here are 4 T cell receptor beta chains from one sample, sequenced in a study of shared clonotypes between healthy human individuals (TCRdb year 2020). The library was built by means of the immunoSEQ multiplex PCR assay. TCRdb took over this immuneACCESS table, retaining in-frame rearrangements with V and J assigned. Such tables are incomplete; in checked studies, under half of the missing clones stem from an unresolved V gene, and the remainder is unexplained. The sample includes 950,000 to 1,300,000 clones, with around 76% observed a single time. Together, the top ten hold less than 1.5% of the sample. The sequencing sample was made of memory CD4+ T cells sorted from blood. The cell subset or site label for this specimen denotes: CD45RA-negative fraction. The receptor set was obtained from a man in his late teens or twenties in good health.

The V and J genes are TRBV19 and TRBJ2-2; D is unclear. The CDR3 has 16 residues. Trimming stripped 3 bases from V and 10 bases from J, with 21 bases between. Germline V lookup: CDR1 LNHDA, CDR2 SQIVND (reference sequence). CDR3 in amino acids: CASSITRPYPSEELFF. CDR3 sequence (DNA): TGTGCCAGTAGTATCACGCGGCCGTACCCCTCGGAGGAGCTGTTTTTT.

V usage is TRBV7-2 and J usage is TRBJ2-3; D is possibly TRBD1 (7 bases). The germline CDR1 and CDR2 sequences are SGHTA and FQGNSA. V was pared by 4 bases and J by 2 bases, with 16 bases between. CDR3 length: 16 residues. CDR3 nucleotides: TGTGCCAGCAGCTCTCGGAGGGGGCGCTTCACAGATACGCAGTATTTT. This translates into CASSSRRGRFTDTQYF.

The rearrangement joins TRBV7-2 to TRBJ2-5; 7 positions agree with TRBD1. CDR1 is SGHTA, CDR2 FQGNSA, per germline. The J segment lost 4 bases and the V segment lost 3 bases, leaving 5 bases of the junction unmatched. The CDR3 loop spans 14 amino acids. CDR3: CASSFAKGAETQYF. CDR3 sequence (DNA): TGTGCCAGCAGCTTTGCAAAGGGGGCAGAGACCCAGTACTTC.

Note on this clone: This sequence may be a read error, since a much larger clone differs from it by one base. The chain carries TRBV19 and TRBJ2-6; possible D gene TRBD1, 6 bases. Germline CDR1 is LNHDA and CDR2 is SQIVND (reference sequence). CDR3 length equals 15 residues. Trimming shortened V by 2 bases and J by 2 bases, and 7 bases separated the two germline ends. For the CDR3, the DNA is TGTGCCAGTAGTATAACAGGGACTGGGGCCAACGTCCTGACTTTC. Amino acids: CASSITGTGANVLTF.